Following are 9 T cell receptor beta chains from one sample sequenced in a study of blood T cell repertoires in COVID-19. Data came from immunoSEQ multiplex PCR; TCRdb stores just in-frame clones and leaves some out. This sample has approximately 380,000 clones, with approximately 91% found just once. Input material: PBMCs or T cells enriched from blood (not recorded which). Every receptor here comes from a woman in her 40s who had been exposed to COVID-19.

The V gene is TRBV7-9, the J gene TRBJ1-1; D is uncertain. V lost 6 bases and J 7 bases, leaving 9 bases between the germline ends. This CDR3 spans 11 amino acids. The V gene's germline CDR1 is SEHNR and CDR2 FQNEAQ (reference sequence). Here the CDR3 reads CASREGSEAFF. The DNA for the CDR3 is TGTGCCAGCAGGGAGGGCAGTGAAGCTTTCTTT.

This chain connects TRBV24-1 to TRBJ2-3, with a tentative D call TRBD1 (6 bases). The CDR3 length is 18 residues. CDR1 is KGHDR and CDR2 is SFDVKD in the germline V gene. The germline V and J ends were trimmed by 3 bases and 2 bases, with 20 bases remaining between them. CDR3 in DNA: TGTGCCACCAGTGATCCCTCCTGGGGTAGGGGGAACACAGATACGCAGTATTTT. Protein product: CATSDPSWGRGNTDTQYF.

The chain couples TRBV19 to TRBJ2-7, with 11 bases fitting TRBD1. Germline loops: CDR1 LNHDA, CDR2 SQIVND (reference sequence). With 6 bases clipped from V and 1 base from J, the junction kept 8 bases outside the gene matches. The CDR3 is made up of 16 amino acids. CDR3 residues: CASSLWGQGGSYEQYF. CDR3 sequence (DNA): TGTGCCAGTAGCCTTTGGGGACAGGGGGGATCCTACGAGCAGTACTTC.

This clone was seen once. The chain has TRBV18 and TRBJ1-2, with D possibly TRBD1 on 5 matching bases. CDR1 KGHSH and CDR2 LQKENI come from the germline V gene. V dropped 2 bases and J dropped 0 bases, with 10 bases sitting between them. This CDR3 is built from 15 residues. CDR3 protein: CASSPGQGTNYGYTF. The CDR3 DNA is TGTGCCAGCTCACCAGGGCAGGGAACTAACTATGGCTACACCTTC.

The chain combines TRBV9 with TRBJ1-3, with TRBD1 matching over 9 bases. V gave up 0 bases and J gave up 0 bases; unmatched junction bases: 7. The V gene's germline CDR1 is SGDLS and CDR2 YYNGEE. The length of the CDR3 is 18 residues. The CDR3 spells CASSVDLTGGYSGNTIYF. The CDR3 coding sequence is TGTGCCAGCAGCGTAGATTTAACAGGGGGCTACTCTGGAAACACCATATATTTT.

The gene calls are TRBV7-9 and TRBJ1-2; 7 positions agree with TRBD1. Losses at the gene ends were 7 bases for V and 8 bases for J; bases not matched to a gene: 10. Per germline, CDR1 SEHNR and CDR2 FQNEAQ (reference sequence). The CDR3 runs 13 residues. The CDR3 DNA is TGTGCCAGCACCCGAATTGAAGGGGGCGGCTACACCTTC. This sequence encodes CASTRIEGGGYTF.

The chain's CDR3 is CASSVGGGSSGNTIYF. CDR3 DNA sequence: TGTGCCAGCAGCGTAGGGGGGGGCTCCTCTGGAAACACCATATATTTT. The chain recombines TRBV9 with TRBJ1-3; TRBD1 is a possible D gene (6 bases). The CDR3 is 16 residues long. Germline CDR1 SGDLS, CDR2 YYNGEE. The ends were cut back, 0 bases at V and 0 bases at J, with 10 bases in the middle.

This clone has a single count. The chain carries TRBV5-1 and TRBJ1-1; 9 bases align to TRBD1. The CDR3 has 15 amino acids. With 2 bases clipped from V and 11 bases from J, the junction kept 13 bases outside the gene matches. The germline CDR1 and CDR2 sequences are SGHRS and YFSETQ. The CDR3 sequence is CASSFSLQGANRAFF. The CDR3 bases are TGCGCCAGCAGCTTTTCTCTACAGGGGGCTAATAGGGCTTTCTTT.

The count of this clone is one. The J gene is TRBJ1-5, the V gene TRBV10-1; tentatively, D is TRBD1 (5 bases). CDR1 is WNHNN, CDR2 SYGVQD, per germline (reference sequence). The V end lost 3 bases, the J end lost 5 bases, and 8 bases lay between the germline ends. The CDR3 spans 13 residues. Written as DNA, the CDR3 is TGCGCCAGCAGTGACAGGGTAGATCAGCCCCAGCATTTT. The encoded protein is CASSDRVDQPQHF.